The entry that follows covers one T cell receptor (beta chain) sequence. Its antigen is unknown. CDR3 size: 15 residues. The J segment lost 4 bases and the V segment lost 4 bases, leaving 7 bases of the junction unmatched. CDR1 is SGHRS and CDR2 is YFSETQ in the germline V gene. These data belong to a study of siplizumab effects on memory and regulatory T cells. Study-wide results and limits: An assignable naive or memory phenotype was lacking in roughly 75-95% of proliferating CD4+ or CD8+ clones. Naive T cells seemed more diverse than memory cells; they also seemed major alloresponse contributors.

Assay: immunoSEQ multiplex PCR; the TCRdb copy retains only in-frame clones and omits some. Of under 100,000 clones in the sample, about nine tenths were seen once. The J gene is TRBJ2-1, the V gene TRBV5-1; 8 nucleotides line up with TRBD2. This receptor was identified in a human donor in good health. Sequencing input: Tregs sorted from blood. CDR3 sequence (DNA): TGCGCCAGCAGCCCAAGCGCTAGCGGGTACAATGAGCAGTTCTTC. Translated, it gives CASSPSASGYNEQFF. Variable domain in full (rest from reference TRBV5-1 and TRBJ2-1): KAGVTQTPRYLIKTRGQQVTLSCSPISGHRSVSWYQQTPGQGLQFLFEYFSETQRNKGNFPGRFSGRQFSNSRSEMNVSTLELGDSALYLCASSPSASGYNEQFFGPGTRLTVL.